The following is a T cell receptor (beta chain) sequence with its context. This sample is part of a study of CD8 T cells in Susac syndrome. A quantity of about 0.5 to 1 ug RNA underwent reverse transcription using random hexamers. TCR beta CDR3 was amplified by immunoSEQ multiplex PCR. This amplification extended across 54 Vbeta and 13 Jbeta segments. TCRdb called the immunoSEQ multiplex PCR reads again in MiXCR, with one record for every CDR3 protein. The table shows around 170,000 distinct CDR3 sequences, with 95% occurring only once. Between the trimmed V and J ends, which lost 1 base and 4 bases, there was a span of 10 bases. The CDR3 has 14 amino acids. Germline CDR1 LNHNV, CDR2 YYDKDF (reference sequence).

The chain uses TRBV15 and TRBJ2-5; no clear D. This clonotype was sampled from a human donor with Susac syndrome. The sample comprised CD8+ T cells from PBMCs. CDR3 region: CATSRALETETQYF. CDR3 coding DNA: TGTGCCACCAGCAGAGCACTGGAAACAGAGACCCAGTACTTC.